One sample yielded the 31 T cell receptor beta chains listed below, sequenced in a study of vaccination effects on CD4 cells after COVID-19. Generated by immunoSEQ multiplex PCR, the TCRdb table keeps only in-frame clones and is missing some. Of 35,000 to 55,000 clones listed, roughly 72% were seen once; the top ten hold 8.5% to 10%. Cultured cells yielded isolated CD4+ T cells after around 9 days. Two doses of BNT162b2 or mRNA-1273 vaccine were administered to participants. These receptors' targets are unknown. Sequenced here: CD4+ T cells from PBMCs cultured without peptide, sampled after COVID-19 vaccination. All receptors come from a human donor who received a COVID-19 vaccine.

The chain couples TRBV4-2 to TRBJ1-6; the D is unclear. The V gene lost 4 bases and the J gene lost 9 bases, with 16 bases spanning the gap. The CDR3 totals 15 residues. The germline gives CDR1 LGHNA, CDR2 YNFKEQ. CDR3 residues: CASSPQGQAGSPLHF. CDR3 nucleotides: TGTGCCAGCAGCCCACAAGGGCAGGCAGGTTCACCCCTCCACTTT.

The gene calls are TRBV6-5 and TRBJ1-3, with D perhaps TRBD1 (5 bases). Between the trimmed V and J ends, which lost 7 bases and 4 bases, there was a span of 17 bases. The CDR3 contains 15 residues. Germline values: CDR1 MNHEY, CDR2 SVGAGI. CDR3 DNA sequence: TGTGCCAGCACGCAGGGACGGGCTTCCGGAAACACCATATATTTT. Protein sequence: CASTQGRASGNTIYF.

V and J are TRBV2 and TRBJ1-2; 8 nucleotides align to TRBD1. The V gene end was trimmed by 0 bases and the J gene end by 3 bases; junction bases not matched to a gene: 0. The CDR3 runs 14 residues. CDR1 and CDR2 from the germline V gene are SNHLY and FYNNEI. The CDR3 coding sequence is TGTGCCAGCAGTGAAGCGGGACAGGACTATGGCTACACCTTC. Translating gives CASSEAGQDYGYTF.

V and J are TRBV19 and TRBJ1-3, with unresolved D. CDR3 length: 14 amino acids. Trimming took off 7 bases at V and 0 bases at J, with 10 bases between the two ends. Germline CDR1 is LNHDA and CDR2 is SQIVND (reference sequence). CDR3 DNA sequence: TGTGCCAGTAAAGATGTCTCCTCTGGAAACACCATATATTTT. It yields the protein CASKDVSSGNTIYF.

This clone was observed a few times. The chain joins TRBV7-9 to TRBJ1-1, with D uncertain. Between the trimmed V and J ends, which lost 1 base and 3 bases, there was a span of 15 bases. Germline V gene sequence: CDR1 SEHNR, CDR2 FQNEAQ (reference sequence). CDR3 size: 16 residues. CDR3 bases: TGTGCCAGCAGCTTAGGGGTTGCAGCCGTGGACACTGAAGCTTTCTTT. Amino acid sequence: CASSLGVAAVDTEAFF.

V gene TRBV21-1 combines with J gene TRBJ2-3. TRBV21-1 is a recognized pseudogene. The CDR3 sequence is 17 residues long. CDR3 nucleotide sequence: TGTGCCAGCAGCAAAGTGATAACGGAAACTAGCACAGATACGCAGTATTTT. Residues: CASSKVITETSTDTQYF.

The chain couples TRBV3-1 (or the pseudogene TRBV3-2) to TRBJ2-1; D ambiguous. The length of the CDR3 is 12 residues. Germline V gene data show CDR1 as LGHDT and CDR2 as YNNKEL (reference sequence). Trimming left V 1 base short and J 5 bases short, with 3 bases between. The CDR3 loop is CASSQVDNEQFF. The DNA for the CDR3 is TGTGCCAGCAGCCAAGTCGACAATGAGCAGTTCTTC.

The rearrangement joins TRBV18 to TRBJ1-1, with TRBD1 as a possible D gene (5 bases). Looked up from germline, CDR1 is KGHSH and CDR2 is LQKENI. V was trimmed by 3 bases and J by 1 base, leaving 9 bases between them. The CDR3 loop spans 14 amino acids. The CDR3 DNA reads TGTGCCAGCTCACCGGGACTGCAGAACACTGAAGCTTTCTTT. It encodes CASSPGLQNTEAFF.

J is TRBJ2-3 and V is TRBV2; no definite D call. V lost 1 base, J lost 6 bases, and 5 bases lay in between. CDR1 is SNHLY and CDR2 is FYNNEI in the germline V gene. The CDR3 contains 12 residues. The CDR3 DNA reads TGTGCCAGCAGTGAAGGGTCCGATACGCAGTATTTT. This encodes CASSEGSDTQYF.

The chain links TRBV21-1 to TRBJ2-6. TRBV21-1 is labeled a pseudogene. The CDR3 sequence is 20 residues long. The CDR3 here is CASSNRRRARRHSGANVLTF. In DNA form, the CDR3 reads TGTGCCAGCAGCAATCGGCGTCGGGCCAGGCGCCACTCTGGGGCCAACGTCCTGACTTTC.

The chain uses TRBV5-1 and TRBJ2-2; 11 bases fit TRBD1. Trimming removed 3 bases from V and 1 base from J; junction bases left unmatched: 14. The CDR3 has 20 residues. From germline, CDR1 is SGHRS and CDR2 YFSETQ. The CDR3 sequence: CASSYLPGQGVKGNTGELFF. The CDR3 nucleotides are TGCGCCAGCAGCTACCTTCCGGGACAGGGGGTAAAGGGGAACACCGGGGAGCTGTTTTTT.

There are a few counts of this clone. The chain couples TRBV7-6 to TRBJ1-2; 9 bases are shared with TRBD1. V shed 2 bases and J 7 bases; nucleotides not matched to a gene: 11. The CDR3 has 16 residues. Looked up from germline, CDR1 is SGHVS and CDR2 is FNYEAQ. CDR3 bases: TGTGCCAGCAGCTTAACCTATCGGACAGGGGTCGGTGGCTACACCTTC. Protein sequence: CASSLTYRTGVGGYTF.

J is TRBJ2-2 and V is TRBV7-7; the D gene could be TRBD1 or TRBD2 (5 bases each). In germline, CDR1 is SSHAT, CDR2 FNYEAQ (reference sequence). CDR3 size: 14 residues. V shed 6 bases and J shed 2 bases, with 10 bases lying between them. In DNA form, the CDR3 reads TGTGCCAGCAGGATGGGACCTAACACCGGGGAGCTGTTTTTT. Its translation: CASRMGPNTGELFF.

The V call is TRBV27, the J call TRBJ2-7; D not certain. Trimming took off 5 bases at V and 0 bases at J, with 17 bases between the two ends. This CDR3 contains 16 residues. Per germline, CDR1 MNHEY and CDR2 SMNVEV (reference sequence). This CDR3 is CASSRAARPPSYEQYF. The CDR3, as DNA: TGTGCCAGCAGTAGGGCAGCTCGACCACCCTCCTACGAGCAGTACTTC.

The chain recombines TRBV29-1 with TRBJ1-3; D is undetermined. Trimming took 4 bases from V and 4 from J, leaving 5 bases between them. CDR1 and CDR2 (germline): SQVTM, ANQGSEA. CDR3 size: 11 residues. Written as DNA, the CDR3 is TGCAGCGTTGCACAGGGAAACACCATATATTTT. The encoded protein is CSVAQGNTIYF.

V gene TRBV9 combines with J gene TRBJ1-1; no firm D call. The ends were cut back, 0 bases at V and 1 base at J, with 7 bases in the middle. The CDR3 covers 14 residues. Germline-derived CDR1 and CDR2 are SGDLS and YYNGEE. As DNA, the CDR3 is TGTGCCAGCAGCGTAGTGGAAGGGAACACTGAAGCTTTCTTT. It specifies CASSVVEGNTEAFF.

The chain joins TRBV19 to TRBJ2-2; D is undetermined. Germline CDR1 and CDR2: LNHDA and SQIVND (reference sequence). The CDR3 consists of 15 residues. The ends were cut back, 7 bases at V and 2 bases at J, with 14 bases in the middle. CDR3 region: CASKRSGPNTGELFF. The CDR3 DNA reads as TGTGCCAGTAAACGTTCGGGCCCAAACACCGGGGAGCTGTTTTTT. The full variable domain, in which reference TRBV19 and TRBJ2-2 provide the parts outside the CDR3, is DGGITQSPKYLFRKEGQNVTLSCEQNLNHDAMYWYRQDPGQGLRLIYYSQIVNDFQKGDIAEGYSVSREKKESFPLTVTSAQKNPTAFYLCASKRSGPNTGELFFGEGSRLTVL.

The V gene is TRBV11-2, the J gene TRBJ2-7; weak D call: TRBD2 (6 bases). Germline V gene data show CDR1 as SGHAT and CDR2 as FQNNGV. The CDR3 is 14 amino acids. V lost 0 bases to trimming and J lost 5 bases, with 11 bases between them. This CDR3 reads CASSLETGDDEQYF. In nucleotides, the CDR3 is TGTGCCAGCAGCTTAGAAACGGGAGACGACGAGCAGTACTTC. Complete variable domain (other parts from reference TRBV11-2 and TRBJ2-7): EAGVAQSPRYKIIEKRQSVAFWCNPISGHATLYWYQQILGQGPKLLIQFQNNGVVDDSQLPKDRFSAERLKGVDSTLKIQPAKLEDSAVYLCASSLETGDDEQYFGPGTRLTVT.

This CDR3 is CAISDSTPPTQYF. The CDR3 nucleotides read TGTGCCATCAGTGATTCGACCCCCCCAACGCAGTATTTT. V is TRBV10-3 and J is TRBJ2-3; D gene unclear. The CDR3 covers 13 residues. Trimming removed 3 bases at V and 9 bases at J, with 13 bases between. Per the germline V gene, CDR1 is ENHRY and CDR2 is SYGVKD.

CDR3 sequence: CASSLLDGEKLFF. The DNA for the CDR3 is TGCGCCAGCAGCTTGCTGGACGGTGAAAAACTGTTTTTT. This rearrangement joins TRBV5-1 to TRBJ1-4; D remains ambiguous. Per the germline V gene, CDR1 is SGHRS and CDR2 is YFSETQ. The CDR3 has 13 amino acids. The V and J ends lost 1 base and 7 bases respectively, with 8 bases between them. Drawing the rest from reference TRBV5-1 and TRBJ1-4, the complete variable domain is KAGVTQTPRYLIKTRGQQVTLSCSPISGHRSVSWYQQTPGQGLQFLFEYFSETQRNKGNFPGRFSGRQFSNSRSEMNVSTLELGDSALYLCASSLLDGEKLFFGSGTQLSVL.

This chain connects TRBV7-2 to TRBJ1-5; D unclear. The germline gives CDR1 SGHTA, CDR2 FQGNSA. Trimming cost V 3 bases and J 8 bases, with 14 bases left between them. The CDR3 extends over 14 amino acids. The CDR3 nucleotides are TGTGCCAGCAGCTTTCTCGGTCGGGGAGAGCCCCAGCATTTT. This translates into CASSFLGRGEPQHF. Together with reference TRBV7-2 and TRBJ1-5, the CDR3 gives the full variable domain: GAGVSQSPSNKVTEKGKDVELRCDPISGHTALYWYRQSLGQGLEFLIYFQGNSAPDKSGLPSDRFSAERTGGSVSTLTIQRTQQEDSAVYLCASSFLGRGEPQHFGDGTRLSIL.

The chain is built from TRBV4-1 and TRBJ1-1, with D hard to call. Trimming shortened V by 0 bases and J by 1 base, and 6 bases separated the two germline ends. The CDR3 runs to 14 residues. CDR1 MGHRA and CDR2 YSYEKL come from the germline V gene. In DNA form, the CDR3 reads TGCGCCAGCAGCCAAGAAGGGTGGAACACTGAAGCTTTCTTT. Protein product: CASSQEGWNTEAFF.

The chain has TRBV7-9 and TRBJ2-7, with TRBD2 matching over 10 bases. The junction had 2 bases not matched to a gene; V was cut back by 5 bases and J by 1 base. This CDR3 is built from 14 residues. Germline V gene lookup returns CDR1 SEHNR and CDR2 FQNEAQ (reference sequence). CDR3 in DNA: TGTGCCAGCAGCGCTAGCGGGGGTTCCTACGAGCAGTACTTC. The encoded protein is CASSASGGSYEQYF.

V gene TRBV5-4 combines with J gene TRBJ1-5; no clear D. This CDR3 contains 14 residues. Germline-derived CDR1 and CDR2 are SGHNT and YYREEE (reference sequence). Trimming took 4 bases from V and 7 from J, leaving 15 bases between them. CDR3 sequence: CASSVDPTRQPQHF. As DNA, the CDR3 is TGTGCCAGCAGCGTCGACCCCACCCGGCAGCCCCAGCATTTT.

The J gene is TRBJ2-5, the V gene TRBV6-5, with 12 bases aligning to TRBD2. V trimming: 6 bases; J trimming: 7 bases; junction bases outside the gene matches: 6. Germline values: CDR1 MNHEY, CDR2 SVGAGI. The CDR3 runs to 14 residues. CDR3 in amino acids: CASRGLAGSGTQYF. DNA for the CDR3: TGTGCCAGCAGAGGACTAGCGGGATCGGGGACCCAGTACTTC.

The genes are TRBV5-4 and TRBJ2-5; possibly TRBD1 for D (6 bases). V was shortened by 4 bases and J by 3 bases, with 16 bases between the two germline ends. CDR1 and CDR2 from the germline V gene are SGHNT and YYREEE (reference sequence). The CDR3 extends over 15 amino acids. This CDR3 reads CASSEKTKGEETQYF. In DNA form, the CDR3 reads TGTGCCAGCAGCGAAAAAACCAAGGGGGAAGAGACCCAGTACTTC.

The chain recombines TRBV12-5 with TRBJ2-7, with TRBD1 matching 10 bases. Looked up from germline, CDR1 is LGHNT and CDR2 is FRNRAP. V gave up 0 bases and J gave up 2 bases; unmatched junction bases: 4. The CDR3 is 16 residues long. The CDR3 DNA sequence: TGTGCTAGTGGTTTGGTACTTGGACAGGGGGCCTACGAGCAGTACTTC. Residues: CASGLVLGQGAYEQYF. Combining the CDR3 with reference TRBV12-5 and TRBJ2-7 gives the whole variable domain DARVTQTPRHKVTEMGQEVTMRCQPILGHNTVFWYRQTMMQGLELLAYFRNRAPLDDSGMPKDRFSAEMPDATLATLKIQPSEPRDSAVYFCASGLVLGQGAYEQYFGPGTRLTVT.

This clone was detected once. J is TRBJ2-1 and V is TRBV5-4; 9 positions agree with TRBD1. Germline trimming cut 4 bases from V and 7 bases from J; bases unmatched to any gene: 6. The germline CDR1 and CDR2 sequences are SGHNT and YYREEE (reference sequence). The CDR3 totals 14 residues. The DNA for the CDR3 is TGTGCCAGCAGCGCCCCGGGACAGGGTAATGAGCAGTTCTTC. This translates into CASSAPGQGNEQFF. The complete variable domain, with remaining parts taken from reference TRBV5-4 and TRBJ2-1, reads ETGVTQSPTHLIKTRGQQVTLRCSSQSGHNTVSWYQQALGQGPQFIFQYYREEENGRGNFPPRFSGLQFPNYSSELNVNALELDDSALYLCASSAPGQGNEQFFGPGTRLTVL.

V and J are TRBV5-6 and TRBJ2-5, with no clear D. Germline-derived CDR1 and CDR2 are SGHDT and YYEEEE. V lost 4 bases, J lost 1 base, and 8 bases lay in between. The CDR3 consists of 13 residues. DNA for the CDR3: TGTGCCAGCAGCGATCTGGGCCAAGAGACCCAGTACTTC. Protein sequence: CASSDLGQETQYF.

This chain connects TRBV19 to TRBJ2-1, with 11 bases lining up with TRBD1. CDR1 and CDR2 (germline): LNHDA, SQIVND (reference sequence). V lost 7 bases and J lost 7; bases outside the gene matches: 6. The CDR3 is 14 residues long. The CDR3 loop reads CASKIGQGANEQFF. DNA of the CDR3: TGTGCCAGTAAAATCGGACAGGGGGCTAATGAGCAGTTCTTC.

This clone was recorded a few times. V usage is TRBV7-8 and J usage is TRBJ2-1; 8 bases line up with TRBD2. V gave up 5 bases and J gave up 10 bases; unmatched junction bases: 10. The CDR3 consists of 14 residues. CDR1 and CDR2 from the germline V gene are SGHVS and FQNEAQ. CDR3: CASSTSRGGLEQFF. In DNA form, the CDR3 reads TGTGCCAGCAGCACCTCTCGCGGGGGGTTGGAGCAGTTCTTC.